This is a list of T cell receptor beta chains from one sample in a study of blood T cell repertoires in COVID-19. Profiling relied on immunoSEQ multiplex PCR, and the TCRdb table lists in-frame clones only, not all of them. In the table there are around 100,000 clones, about 86% of which are singletons. The sample was peripheral blood. These receptors all stem from a man older than 75 with acute or convalescent COVID-19. Both conserved end residues are part of each CDR3. Fields, in order: clone size, D gene, V gene, J gene, CDR3 protein, CDR3 DNA. The D gene is left open where the match is weak. Not all rows give a size; the values are once, few, many and, for expanded clones, a class.

.	.	TRBV5-6	TRBJ2-2	CASSSSGTVGLTLNGELFF	TGTGCCAGCAGCTCCTCGGGCACCGTAGGACTCACCCTAAACGGGGAGCTGTTTTTT
.	.	TRBV7-2	TRBJ1-1	CASSLYTQNTEAFF	TGTGCCAGCAGCTTGTATACACAAAACACTGAAGCTTTCTTT
.	TRBD2	TRBV5-1	TRBJ2-1	CASSAGLAGVNEQFF	TGCGCCAGCAGCGCGGGACTAGCGGGAGTAAATGAGCAGTTCTTC
few	.	TRBV28	TRBJ2-7	CASKVGGEQYF	TGTGCCAGCAAGGTGGGGGGCGAGCAGTACTTC
.	.	TRBV3-1/TRBV3-2	TRBJ1-2	CASSQGPTVVYGYTF	TGTGCCAGCAGCCAAGGCCCGACAGTAGTCTATGGCTACACCTTC
.	.	TRBV4-1	TRBJ2-3	CASSQLEQTSTDTQYF	TGCGCCAGCAGCCAATTAGAACAGACCAGCACAGATACGCAGTATTTT
.	.	TRBV6-2/TRBV6-3	TRBJ2-1	CASSNTYEQFF	TGTGCCAGCAGTAACACGTATGAGCAGTTCTTC
.	.	TRBV28	TRBJ1-3	CASSLTPSSGNTIYF	TGTGCCAGCAGTTTAACACCTAGCTCTGGAAACACCATATATTTT
.	TRBD2	TRBV28	TRBJ2-3	CASSLSVAGVDTQYF	TGTGCCAGCAGTTTATCGGTAGCGGGAGTCGATACGCAGTATTTT
.	.	TRBV28	TRBJ1-5	CASSFWLGALGQPQHF	TGTGCCAGCAGTTTCTGGCTGGGGGCATTAGGTCAGCCCCAGCATTTT
.	.	TRBV27	TRBJ1-2	CASSLRVGYGYTF	TGTGCCAGCAGTTTGCGGGTGGGCTATGGCTACACCTTC
.	TRBD1	TRBV6-5	TRBJ2-4	CASSTGTGGYIQYF	TGTGCCAGCAGTACTGGGACAGGAGGGTACATTCAGTACTTC
.	.	TRBV12-3/TRBV12-4	TRBJ2-5	CASSSRETQYF	TGTGCCAGCAGTTCCCGGGAGACCCAGTACTTC
.	TRBD1	TRBV6-1	TRBJ1-1	CASSESRGRGTEAFF	TGTGCCAGCAGTGAAAGCAGGGGGCGAGGAACTGAAGCTTTCTTT
.	.	TRBV28	TRBJ2-3	CASSGWGADTQYF	TGTGCCAGCAGTGGGTGGGGCGCAGATACGCAGTATTTT
.	.	TRBV9	TRBJ1-5	CASSGGDFGQPQHF	TGTGCCAGCAGCGGGGGGGACTTCGGGCAGCCCCAGCATTTT
.	TRBD1	TRBV7-2	TRBJ1-5	CASSFTTGGGNQPQHF	TGTGCCAGCAGCTTCACTACAGGGGGCGGCAATCAGCCCCAGCATTTT
.	TRBD1	TRBV5-5	TRBJ2-5	CASSLIGTGDQETQYF	TGTGCCAGCAGCTTGATAGGGACAGGGGACCAAGAGACCCAGTACTTC
few	TRBD2	TRBV11-2	TRBJ2-1	CASSLAQALAGGKGEQFF	TGTGCCAGCAGCTTAGCCCAGGCTCTGGCGGGAGGGAAAGGTGAGCAGTTCTTC
.	.	TRBV6-5	TRBJ1-1	CASSYSADTEAFF	TGTGCCAGCAGTTACTCGGCGGACACTGAAGCTTTCTTT
.	TRBD2	TRBV5-1	TRBJ2-7	CASSSGLAGGSEQYF	TGCGCCAGCAGCTCTGGACTAGCGGGAGGTAGCGAGCAGTACTTC
once	TRBD2	TRBV28	TRBJ2-4	CASSSLAGAGSKNIQYF	TGTGCCAGCAGTTCTCTAGCGGGAGCGGGGTCCAAAAACATTCAGTACTTC
.	TRBD2	TRBV19	TRBJ2-1	CASTPLAGGLGEQFF	TGTGCCAGTACCCCACTAGCGGGAGGGTTAGGAGAGCAGTTCTTC
once	.	TRBV12-5	TRBJ2-5	CASGLGSQETQYF	TGTGCTAGTGGGCTGGGCAGCCAAGAGACCCAGTACTTC
once	.	TRBV4-2	TRBJ1-1	CASSQVNLNTEAFF	TGTGCCAGCAGCCAAGTAAATTTGAACACTGAAGCTTTCTTT
once	TRBD1	TRBV5-1	TRBJ1-4	CASSLLGTGDEKLFF	TGCGCCAGCAGCTTGTTAGGAACAGGGGACGAAAAACTGTTTTTT
.	TRBD1	TRBV28	TRBJ1-1	CASSLIVGQHEAFF	TGTGCCAGCAGTTTAATTGTGGGACAGCATGAAGCTTTCTTT
.	.	TRBV27	TRBJ2-2	CASSLRTANTGELFF	TGTGCCAGCAGTTTAAGGACAGCGAACACCGGGGAGCTGTTTTTT
.	TRBD1	TRBV11-2	TRBJ1-2	CASSPDRFGGYTF	TGTGCCAGCAGCCCGGACAGGTTTGGTGGCTACACCTTC
.	.	TRBV5-6	TRBJ2-5	CASSLGRGSLETQYF	TGTGCCAGCAGCTTGGGACGAGGGTCCTTAGAGACCCAGTACTTC
few	.	TRBV15	TRBJ1-2	CATSRDRNSYGGYTF	TGTGCCACCAGCAGAGATAGGAACAGTTATGGCGGCTACACCTTC
.	TRBD2	TRBV5-4	TRBJ2-2	CASSPELAGGNTGELFF	TGTGCCAGCAGCCCCGAGCTAGCGGGAGGGAACACCGGGGAGCTGTTTTTT
.	.	TRBV7-2	TRBJ2-5	CASSLSRPGVQETQYF	TGTGCCAGCAGCTTATCCCGCCCGGGAGTTCAAGAGACCCAGTACTTC
.	.	TRBV19	TRBJ2-2	CASSRAATSNTGELFF	TGTGCCAGTAGTAGGGCCGCGACCTCGAACACCGGGGAGCTGTTTTTT
.	TRBD2	TRBV7-2	TRBJ2-5	CASSPIAGVQETQYF	TGTGCCAGCAGCCCTATAGCGGGAGTACAGGAGACCCAGTACTTC
.	TRBD1	TRBV27	TRBJ1-2	CASSAGQGGNYGYTF	TGTGCCAGCAGCGCAGGACAGGGGGGGAACTATGGCTACACCTTC
.	.	TRBV9	TRBJ1-2	CASSVDRTSRGYTF	TGTGCCAGCAGCGTCGACAGGACTTCACGCGGCTACACCTTC
.	TRBD2	TRBV5-4	TRBJ2-3	CASSLAGAGTDTQYF	TGTGCCAGCAGTTTAGCGGGAGCGGGCACAGATACGCAGTATTTT
once	TRBD2	TRBV9	TRBJ2-3	CASSRTSGSTDTQYF	TGTGCCAGCAGCCGTACTAGCGGGAGCACAGATACGCAGTATTTT
.	TRBD1	TRBV9	TRBJ1-2	CASSVATGGNYGYTF	TGTGCCAGCAGCGTAGCGACAGGGGGTAACTATGGCTACACCTTC
.	TRBD1	TRBV2	TRBJ1-1	CASSEEAGRGPIAFF	TGTGCCAGCAGTGAAGAAGCGGGCAGGGGGCCGATAGCTTTCTTT
.	.	TRBV10-3	TRBJ1-2	CAISNDLGYGYTF	TGTGCCATCAGTAATGACTTGGGCTATGGCTACACCTTC
.	.	TRBV6-5	TRBJ1-4	CASSRAGELFF	TGTGCCAGCAGCCGCGCCGGAGAACTGTTTTTT
.	TRBD1	TRBV9	TRBJ1-3	CASSYGTGQGNTIYF	TGTGCCAGCAGCTATGGGACAGGCCAAGGAAACACCATATATTTT
.	TRBD1	TRBV6-5	TRBJ1-1	CASRDRGRGNTEAFF	TGTGCCAGCAGAGACAGGGGCCGGGGGAACACTGAAGCTTTCTTT
.	.	TRBV19	TRBJ2-2	CASSSGQLRAGELFF	TGTGCCAGTAGTAGCGGACAGCTCAGGGCAGGGGAGCTGTTTTTT
.	TRBD1	TRBV5-1	TRBJ1-6	CASSFGQGYNSPLHF	TGCGCCAGCAGCTTTGGACAGGGCTATAATTCACCCCTCCACTTT
.	.	TRBV7-2	TRBJ2-1	CASSLGGIGNEQFF	TGTGCCAGCAGCTTAGGCGGGATCGGCAATGAGCAGTTCTTC
.	.	TRBV19	TRBJ1-6	CASRRQNNSPLHF	TGTGCCAGTAGACGACAGAATAATTCACCCCTCCACTTT
.	.	TRBV11-2	TRBJ2-5	CASSLGGRVRQETQYF	TGTGCCAGCAGCCTTGGGGGCAGGGTTAGGCAAGAGACCCAGTACTTC
.	TRBD1	TRBV19	TRBJ2-5	CASSIPGTGGGETQYF	TGTGCCAGTAGTATTCCTGGGACAGGGGGAGGCGAGACCCAGTACTTC
.	TRBD1	TRBV3-1/TRBV3-2	TRBJ1-2	CASSTGTGVYGYTF	TGTGCCAGCAGTACCGGGACAGGAGTCTATGGCTACACCTTC
.	.	TRBV6-6	TRBJ1-1	CASSYRQQGWTEAFF	TGTGCCAGCAGTTACCGCCAGCAGGGTTGGACTGAAGCTTTCTTT
.	.	TRBV6-5	TRBJ1-1	CASSYVGRNTEAFF	TGTGCCAGCAGTTACGTGGGGAGGAACACTGAAGCTTTCTTT
.	TRBD2	TRBV4-1	TRBJ2-2	CASSTGLGAGELFF	TGCGCCAGCAGTACAGGACTAGGGGCCGGGGAGCTGTTTTTT